This entry lists 20 T cell receptor beta chains sequenced from one sample in a study of cytomegalovirus exposure and HLA in healthy donors. The PCR had 60 Vbeta and 13 Jbeta primers. Data came from immunoSEQ multiplex PCR; TCRdb stores just in-frame clones and leaves some out. The sample includes fewer than 70,000 clones. Sequencing used PBMCs. All receptors derive from a man aged 25 to 40 in good health and CMV-seropositive.

J is TRBJ2-2 and V is TRBV10-3, with D possibly matching TRBD2 (6 bases). V lost 0 bases to trimming and J lost 1 base, with 9 bases between them. Germline lookup yields CDR1 ENHRY and CDR2 SYGVKD. The CDR3 has 16 residues. The CDR3 region is CAISESQAGNTGELFF. CDR3 in DNA: TGTGCCATCAGTGAGTCCCAAGCGGGGAACACCGGGGAGCTGTTTTTT.

The DNA of the CDR3 is TGTGCCAGCAGTCCGACGGGACAACTGAGCTCCTACGAGCAGTACTTC. Amino acid sequence: CASSPTGQLSSYEQYF. The chain recombines TRBV6-6 with TRBJ2-7; possibly TRBD1 for D (6 bases). There are 16 residues in the CDR3. Germline V lookup: CDR1 MNHNY, CDR2 SVGAGI (reference sequence). V lost 5 bases, J lost 0 bases, and 17 bases lay in between.

The chain combines TRBV15 with TRBJ2-1; TRBD1 agrees at 7 bases. With V trimmed by 6 bases and J by 4 bases, 15 bases remained unmatched. Germline CDR1 reads LNHNV; CDR2 reads YYDKDF (reference sequence). The CDR3 has 17 residues. The CDR3 sequence: CATRGEIQGERYNEQFF. Here the CDR3 DNA reads TGTGCCACCAGAGGAGAGATTCAGGGGGAACGATACAATGAGCAGTTCTTC.

The rearrangement joins TRBV29-1 to TRBJ2-5; 7 nucleotides match TRBD2. The CDR3 has 13 residues. V shed 7 bases, J shed 2 bases, and the junction held 7 bases outside the gene matches. CDR1 SQVTM and CDR2 ANQGSEA come from the germline V gene. CDR3 DNA: TGCAGCGGCCGCCGGGACTATCAAGAGACCCAGTACTTC. This gives the protein CSGRRDYQETQYF.

The chain recombines TRBV15 with TRBJ2-3, with 8 nucleotides matching TRBD2. This CDR3 contains 15 residues. V was pared by 5 bases and J by 0 bases, with 4 bases of the junction left unmatched. Germline V gives CDR1 LNHNV, CDR2 YYDKDF (reference sequence). The CDR3 is CATSGGLASTDTQYF. For the CDR3, the DNA is TGTGCCACCAGCGGAGGACTAGCTAGCACAGATACGCAGTATTTT.

The V call is TRBV15, the J call TRBJ1-2, with D possibly matching TRBD1 (6 bases). Germline lookup yields CDR1 LNHNV and CDR2 YYDKDF (reference sequence). V was clipped by 0 bases and J by 8 bases, with 22 bases between them. The length of the CDR3 is 17 residues. The CDR3 loop is CATSRDSGTTAYGGYTF. As DNA, the CDR3 is TGTGCCACCAGCAGAGATTCCGGGACAACCGCTTACGGGGGCTACACCTTC.

The genes are TRBV7-8 and TRBJ2-1; the match to TRBD2 covers 8 bases. Germline CDR1 reads SGHVS; CDR2 reads FQNEAQ. The V and J ends lost 5 bases and 4 bases, in that order; junction bases with no gene match: 7. The CDR3 totals 15 residues. The CDR3 protein is CASSRGGRFYNEQFF. CDR3 DNA sequence: TGTGCCAGCAGCCGGGGGGGGCGGTTTTACAATGAGCAGTTCTTC.

The chain has TRBV6-1 and TRBJ1-4; D remains unclear. The V end was cut by 7 bases, the J end by 7 bases, with 10 bases between. Germline lookup yields CDR1 MNHNS and CDR2 SASEGT. The CDR3 contains 12 residues. The CDR3 is CASTERGEKLFF. CDR3 sequence (DNA): TGTGCCAGCACCGAACGAGGTGAAAAACTGTTTTTT.

This chain uses TRBV29-1 with TRBJ2-2; a possible D gene is TRBD1 (5 bases). V was pared by 4 bases and J by 2 bases, with 8 bases between. This CDR3 comprises 13 residues. Germline loops: CDR1 SQVTM, CDR2 ANQGSEA. The CDR3 sequence: CSVGQGNTGELFF. Here the CDR3 DNA reads TGCAGCGTTGGGCAGGGAAACACCGGGGAGCTGTTTTTT.

J is TRBJ2-1 and V is TRBV19; TRBD2 matches at 12 bases. V shed 5 bases, J shed 0 bases, and the junction held 8 bases outside the gene matches. The CDR3 is made up of 18 amino acids. CDR1 and CDR2 (germline): LNHDA, SQIVND (reference sequence). DNA for the CDR3: TGTGCCAGTAGTCGGGGACTAGCGGGCTCGAGCTCCTACAATGAGCAGTTCTTC. Its protein product is CASSRGLAGSSSYNEQFF.

The chain links TRBV7-9 to TRBJ2-7; D is perhaps TRBD1 (5 bases). The CDR3 runs to 14 residues. Germline V gives CDR1 SEHNR, CDR2 FQNEAQ (reference sequence). Trimming left V 1 base short and J 5 bases short, with 12 bases between. The CDR3 sequence: CASSLGRGGDEQYF. The CDR3 DNA is TGTGCCAGCAGCTTAGGTAGGGGTGGGGACGAGCAGTACTTC.

This rearrangement joins TRBV5-4 to TRBJ2-3; 9 nucleotides match TRBD1. CDR1 is SGHNT, CDR2 YYREEE, per germline (reference sequence). The length of the CDR3 is 15 residues. J gave up 5 bases and V 3 bases, and 7 bases lay outside the gene matches. CDR3 sequence (DNA): TGTGCCAGCAGCTCAACTGGGACAGGGCTAGATACGCAGTATTTT. Amino acid sequence: CASSSTGTGLDTQYF.

V and J are TRBV5-6 and TRBJ2-6; D is possibly TRBD1 (6 bases). Germline assignment: CDR1 SGHDT and CDR2 YYEEEE. V lost 0 bases, J lost 4 bases, and 8 bases lay in between. The CDR3 totals 15 residues. The CDR3 is CASSLAGVGANVLTF. CDR3 coding DNA: TGTGCCAGCAGCTTGGCAGGGGTAGGGGCCAACGTCCTGACTTTC.

V usage is TRBV7-2 and J usage is TRBJ1-5; 9 bases match TRBD1. Germline V lookup: CDR1 SGHTA, CDR2 FQGNSA. The CDR3 is 14 residues long. Trimming cost V 5 bases and J 6 bases; bases outside gene matches: 5. CDR3 loop: CASSEGTGSQPQHF. The CDR3 DNA reads TGTGCCAGCAGCGAGGGGACAGGGAGTCAGCCCCAGCATTTT.

The chain links TRBV5-1 to TRBJ1-5; 7 bases align to TRBD1. There are 15 residues in the CDR3. The ends lost 0 bases at V and 3 bases at J; junction bases unmatched: 3. Germline values: CDR1 SGHRS, CDR2 YFSETQ. CDR3 protein: CASSLEGQYNQPQHF. CDR3 coding DNA: TGCGCCAGCAGCTTGGAGGGACAGTACAATCAGCCCCAGCATTTT. The whole variable domain, remainder taken from reference TRBV5-1 and TRBJ1-5, is KAGVTQTPRYLIKTRGQQVTLSCSPISGHRSVSWYQQTPGQGLQFLFEYFSETQRNKGNFPGRFSGRQFSNSRSEMNVSTLELGDSALYLCASSLEGQYNQPQHFGDGTRLSIL.

The CDR3 DNA reads as TGTGCCAGCAGCCAAGGAGGGCGCCGACAAGAAGGCTACACCTTC. This sequence encodes CASSQGGRRQEGYTF. This chain joins TRBV4-2 and TRBJ1-2; D call uncertain. V dropped 1 base and J dropped 8 bases, with 17 bases sitting between them. This CDR3 spans 15 amino acids. The germline gives CDR1 LGHNA, CDR2 YNFKEQ.

V and J are TRBV5-4 and TRBJ1-5, with D unclear. Trimming stripped 4 bases from V and 4 bases from J, with 9 bases between. The CDR3 runs to 13 residues. Germline CDR1 reads SGHNT; CDR2 reads YYREEE (reference sequence). The DNA for the CDR3 is TGTGCCAGCAGCGCCACGGGTAATCAGCCCCAGCATTTT. Its translation: CASSATGNQPQHF. Full variable domain (remainder filled in from reference TRBV5-4 and TRBJ1-5): ETGVTQSPTHLIKTRGQQVTLRCSSQSGHNTVSWYQQALGQGPQFIFQYYREEENGRGNFPPRFSGLQFPNYSSELNVNALELDDSALYLCASSATGNQPQHFGDGTRLSIL.

The CDR3 loop reads CASSANRDRGGNTIYF. The CDR3 DNA reads as TGTGCCAGCAGTGCAAACCGGGACAGGGGAGGAAACACCATATATTTT. The rearrangement links TRBV25-1 to TRBJ1-3, with 10 nucleotides matching TRBD1. The V gene end was trimmed by 4 bases and the J gene end by 4 bases; junction bases not matched to a gene: 7. This CDR3 is built from 16 residues. CDR1 is MGHDK and CDR2 is SYGVNS in the germline V gene.

This chain joins TRBV30 and TRBJ1-1; D is undetermined. V was trimmed by 1 base and J by 0 bases, leaving 6 bases between them. The CDR3 totals 13 residues. The V gene's germline CDR1 is GTSNPN and CDR2 SVGIG (reference sequence). The CDR3 loop reads CAWSAGMNTEAFF. The CDR3 nucleotides are TGTGCCTGGAGTGCCGGGATGAACACTGAAGCTTTCTTT.

This sequence joins TRBV5-6 and TRBJ1-1; 9 bases are a match to TRBD1. The CDR3 contains 17 residues. Unmatched junction bases numbered 11, after V lost 0 bases and J lost 5 bases. Germline values: CDR1 SGHDT, CDR2 YYEEEE. In DNA form, the CDR3 reads TGTGCCAGCAGCTTGGCCCGAACGGGACAGGGAGAGACTGAAGCTTTCTTT. It codes for CASSLARTGQGETEAFF.